This TCR beta chain appears in the sequencing data of a study of control samples from healthy donors and cancer patients. Produced via immunoSEQ multiplex PCR; TCRdb's table is partial and in-frame only. This table holds about 100,000 clones, about 82% found once. Trimming took 6 bases from V and 1 from J, leaving 9 bases between them. In germline, CDR1 is MDHEN, CDR2 SYDVKM. The CDR3 contains 13 residues. The sequence came from a young man in good health. The chain links TRBV28 to TRBJ1-1; TRBD1 is a possible D gene (5 bases). The sample taken for sequencing was blood. The CDR3 region is CASRSGGNTEAFF. CDR3 coding DNA: TGTGCCAGCAGATCGGGGGGGAACACTGAAGCTTTCTTT.